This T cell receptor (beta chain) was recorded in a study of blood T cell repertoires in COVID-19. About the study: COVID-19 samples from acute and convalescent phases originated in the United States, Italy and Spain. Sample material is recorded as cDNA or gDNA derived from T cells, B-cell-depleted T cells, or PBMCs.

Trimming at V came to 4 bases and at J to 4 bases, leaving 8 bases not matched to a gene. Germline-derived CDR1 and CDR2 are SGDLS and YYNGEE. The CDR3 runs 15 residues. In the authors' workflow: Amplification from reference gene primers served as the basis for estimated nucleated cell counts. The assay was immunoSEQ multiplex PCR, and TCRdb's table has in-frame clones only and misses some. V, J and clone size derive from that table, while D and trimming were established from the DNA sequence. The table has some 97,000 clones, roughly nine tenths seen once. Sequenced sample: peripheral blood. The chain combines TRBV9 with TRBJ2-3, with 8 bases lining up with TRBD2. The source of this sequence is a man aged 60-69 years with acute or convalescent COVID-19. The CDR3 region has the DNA TGTGCCAGCAGCCCCCTTAGCGGGACCGCAGATACGCAGTATTTT. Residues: CASSPLSGTADTQYF.